The 21 T cell receptor beta chains below all came from one sample that was sequenced in a study of T-cell reconstitution after alpha-beta-depleted transplantation in children. During its preparation, the TCRbeta library received unique molecular identifiers. TCRdb independently ran MiXCR on the PCR reads; one entry per CDR3 protein. The sample consists of about 980,000 distinct CDR3 sequences, about 31% of them appearing once. The material sequenced was PBMCs, mostly from graft donor cells, taken 360 days after TCRalphabeta/CD19-depleted stem cell transplant. Source of these receptors: a boy in the first two years of life who had a stem cell transplant for SCID, so the T cells may come from the graft donor.

The chain uses TRBV20-1 and TRBJ2-1; D gene ambiguous. CDR3 length: 11 amino acids. V shed 6 bases and J shed 12 bases, with 15 bases lying between them. Germline CDR1 reads DFQATT; CDR2 reads SNEGSKA (reference sequence). CDR3 nucleotides: TGCAGTGCCTCCCCTACCGGGCGGCAGTTCTTC. Translated, it gives CSASPTGRQFF.

V usage is TRBV4-1 and J usage is TRBJ2-5; tentatively, D is TRBD1 (6 bases). The CDR3 consists of 13 residues. Germline CDR1 reads MGHRA; CDR2 reads YSYEKL. The V and J ends lost 3 bases and 4 bases respectively, with 9 bases between them. The CDR3 nucleotides are TGCGCCAGCAGCCAGATACAGGGAGAGACCCAGTACTTC. Its protein product is CASSQIQGETQYF.

The chain recombines TRBV7-3 with TRBJ1-1; 7 nucleotides agree with TRBD1. With V trimmed by 5 bases and J by 6 bases, 9 bases remained unmatched. Germline CDR1 reads SGHTA; CDR2 reads FQGTGA. The CDR3 length is 14 residues. CDR3 protein: CASSTRPGTAEAFF. The CDR3 nucleotides are TGTGCCAGCAGCACAAGACCGGGGACAGCTGAAGCTTTCTTT.

This clonotype was found a few times. V usage is TRBV12-3 or TRBV12-4 and J usage is TRBJ1-2, with D uncertain. This CDR3 contains 12 residues. Deletions cut 7 bases from V and 5 bases from J, with 11 bases between. The CDR3 DNA reads as TGTGCCAGCAAGGCCGGCTCTTATGGCTACACCTTC. Translating it yields CASKAGSYGYTF.

For the CDR3, the DNA is TGTGCCAGCAGGGGCGGACTGGCCAGATTCGATGGCTACACCTTC. Its translation: CASRGGLARFDGYTF. The gene calls are TRBV9 and TRBJ1-2; D remains unclear. Germline assignment: CDR1 SGDLS and CDR2 YYNGEE. CDR3 length equals 15 residues. Trimming pared 5 bases from V and 6 bases from J, leaving 20 bases between.

The CDR3 DNA is TGCGCCAGCAGCCAGATTCCAACCGGGACATTATACGAGCAGTACTTC. The encoded protein is CASSQIPTGTLYEQYF. The V and J genes are TRBV4-1 and TRBJ2-7; perhaps TRBD1 as D (6 bases). The CDR3 sequence is 16 residues long. Germline CDR1 is MGHRA and CDR2 is YSYEKL. With 3 bases removed from V and 4 bases from J, the gap between germline ends came to 19 bases.

The genes are TRBV18 and TRBJ1-2; a possible D gene is TRBD1 (6 bases). The germline V gene has CDR1 KGHSH and CDR2 LQKENI. Between the trimmed V and J ends, which lost 1 base and 1 base, there was a span of 16 bases. The CDR3 totals 17 residues. CDR3 DNA sequence: TGTGCCAGCTCACCACGGCAGGGGACCAACCGTAACTATGGCTACACCTTC. This encodes CASSPRQGTNRNYGYTF. The full variable domain, completed using reference TRBV18 and TRBJ1-2, is NAGVMQNPRHLVRRRGQEARLRCSPMKGHSHVYWYRQLPEEGLKFMVYLQKENIIDESGMPKERFSAEFPKEGPSILRIQQVVRGDSAAYFCASSPRQGTNRNYGYTFGSGTRLTVV.

J is TRBJ1-1 and V is TRBV7-2; D not certain. V was cut by 2 bases and J by 0 bases, with 10 bases left in between. The CDR3 contains 15 residues. Germline V gene data show CDR1 as SGHTA and CDR2 as FQGNSA. In nucleotides, the CDR3 is TGTGCCAGCAGCTTATCGGCGCAGCTGAACACTGAAGCTTTCTTT. Its translation: CASSLSAQLNTEAFF.

The rearrangement uses TRBV10-3 and TRBJ2-5, with TRBD1 matching 7 bases. Germline assignment: CDR1 ENHRY and CDR2 SYGVKD. The ends lost 7 bases at V and 4 bases at J; junction bases unmatched: 3. The CDR3 contains 12 residues. CDR3 nucleotides: TGTGCCATCAATGCAGGGGGAGAGACCCAGTACTTC. This sequence encodes CAINAGGETQYF.

The DNA for the CDR3 is TGTGCCAGCAGTTACCCAGGACTAGCGGGGGGGCCTTGGATGGAGACCCAGTACTTC. This gives the protein CASSYPGLAGGPWMETQYF. This chain links TRBV6-2 or TRBV6-3 with TRBJ2-5; the match to TRBD2 covers 15 bases. Germline lookup yields CDR1 MNHEY and CDR2 SVGEGT. The ends lost 2 bases at V and 5 bases at J; junction bases unmatched: 12. This CDR3 comprises 19 residues.

This clonotype appeared a few times. J is TRBJ2-3 and V is TRBV4-2; no definite D call. Germline V gene data show CDR1 as LGHNA and CDR2 as YNFKEQ. V was clipped by 0 bases and J by 3 bases, with 7 bases between them. CDR3 size: 14 residues. The CDR3: CASSQDLITDTQYF. In DNA form, the CDR3 reads TGTGCCAGCAGCCAAGATCTAATTACAGATACGCAGTATTTT.

This rearrangement joins TRBV20-1 to TRBJ1-1, with D uncertain. The length of the CDR3 is 15 residues. V was shortened by 3 bases and J by 0 bases, with 14 bases between the two germline ends. The V gene's germline CDR1 is DFQATT and CDR2 SNEGSKA (reference sequence). The DNA for the CDR3 is TGCAGTGCTAGCAAGTGGGTTAACATGAACACTGAAGCTTTCTTT. Residues: CSASKWVNMNTEAFF.

This clonotype showed up just a few times. The V call is TRBV20-1, the J call TRBJ2-5; a possible D gene is TRBD2 (5 bases). The CDR3 sequence is 14 residues long. The V and J ends lost 3 bases and 2 bases respectively, with 13 bases between them. From germline, CDR1 is DFQATT and CDR2 SNEGSKA (reference sequence). CDR3: CSASPRSGQETQYF. DNA for the CDR3: TGCAGTGCTAGTCCAAGGTCGGGGCAAGAGACCCAGTACTTC.

This clonotype was recorded only once. V is TRBV9 and J is TRBJ2-5, with D maybe TRBD2 (7 bases). V was shortened by 4 bases and J by 2 bases, with 18 bases between the two germline ends. CDR1 is SGDLS, CDR2 YYNGEE, per germline. CDR3 length: 16 residues. The CDR3 spells CASSPDLRGPQETQYF. The CDR3 region has the DNA TGTGCCAGCAGCCCCGACTTGCGGGGGCCTCAAGAGACCCAGTACTTC.

This clonotype has a handful of counts. The chain recombines TRBV7-2 with TRBJ2-7; D perhaps matches TRBD2 (6 bases). Germline assignment: CDR1 SGHTA and CDR2 FQGNSA. Trimming cost V 5 bases and J 5 bases, with 19 bases left between them. The CDR3 covers 15 residues. CDR3 DNA: TGTGCCAGCAGCCCAACACGGGACTTGGTTAACGAGCAGTACTTC. Translated, it gives CASSPTRDLVNEQYF.

V usage is TRBV2 and J usage is TRBJ2-2, with D possibly TRBD2 on 6 matching bases. CDR1 and CDR2 (germline): SNHLY, FYNNEI. This CDR3 region has 14 residues. Trimming took 9 bases from V and 0 from J, leaving 11 bases between them. CDR3 amino acids: CASTTRTNTGELFF. The CDR3, as DNA: TGTGCCAGTACGACTAGGACGAACACCGGGGAGCTGTTTTTT.

The genes are TRBV5-1 and TRBJ2-7; 9 bases are a match to TRBD2. The CDR3 loop spans 14 amino acids. The V segment lost 4 bases and the J segment 3 bases; nucleotides outside the gene matches: 5. Germline V gives CDR1 SGHRS, CDR2 YFSETQ. As DNA, the CDR3 is TGCGCCAGCAGCAAACTAGCGGGTCTCTACGAGCAGTACTTC. Translated: CASSKLAGLYEQYF.

This clonotype was detected a few times. The V call is TRBV4-3, the J call TRBJ2-6; D is perhaps TRBD2 (6 bases). The CDR3 runs 19 residues. V lost 0 bases to trimming and J lost 0 bases, with 15 bases between them. Germline assignment: CDR1 LGHNA and CDR2 YSLEER. The CDR3 loop reads CASSQDLGTAISGANVLTF. CDR3 bases: TGCGCCAGCAGCCAAGACCTTGGGACTGCAATCTCTGGGGCCAACGTCCTGACTTTC.

The chain uses TRBV12-3 or TRBV12-4 and TRBJ1-5; 7 nucleotides line up with TRBD1. V shed 7 bases and J 0 bases; nucleotides not matched to a gene: 12. The CDR3 is made up of 17 amino acids. As DNA, the CDR3 is TGTGCCAGCAACATCGCGACAGGGCCTTATAGCAATCAGCCCCAGCATTTT. Protein: CASNIATGPYSNQPQHF.

The chain carries TRBV5-5 and TRBJ2-7, with D perhaps matching TRBD2 (5 bases). Germline assignment: CDR1 SGHKS and CDR2 YYEKEE (reference sequence). Trimming pared 7 bases from V and 6 bases from J, leaving 20 bases between. The CDR3 runs 14 residues. DNA of the CDR3: TGTGCCAGCCGGGGTCTGGGTGGAGCGTTCGAGCAGTACTTC. Protein product: CASRGLGGAFEQYF.

This clonotype was detected a few times. The chain recombines TRBV5-1 with TRBJ1-1; D remains ambiguous. Germline loops: CDR1 SGHRS, CDR2 YFSETQ. This CDR3 has 12 residues. V was cut by 7 bases and J by 1 base, with 8 bases left in between. CDR3 nucleotides: TGCGCCAGCGGCCCGCGGAACACTGAAGCTTTCTTT. Translation: CASGPRNTEAFF.